This TCR beta chain was found in a study of blood T cell repertoires in COVID-19. Produced via immunoSEQ multiplex PCR; TCRdb's table is partial and in-frame only. This sample carries 250,000 to 350,000 clones, more than 80% of them seen once, and the ten largest clones take over 5%. Patients at the Seattle site were enrolled during active infection and followed longitudinally. The germline V gene has CDR1 LNHDA and CDR2 SQIVND (reference sequence). The CDR3 covers 13 residues. V shed 6 bases and J shed 4 bases, with 12 bases lying between them. The genes are TRBV19 and TRBJ2-5, with D hard to call. The sample taken for sequencing was peripheral blood. This clonotype originated in a woman aged 50 to 60 with COVID-19, enrolled during active disease. The CDR3 DNA follows: TGTGCCAGTAGCAAAAATCACTTAGAGACCCAGTACTTC. Encoded protein: CASSKNHLETQYF. The complete variable domain, with remaining parts taken from reference TRBV19 and TRBJ2-5, reads DGGITQSPKYLFRKEGQNVTLSCEQNLNHDAMYWYRQDPGQGLRLIYYSQIVNDFQKGDIAEGYSVSREKKESFPLTVTSAQKNPTAFYLCASSKNHLETQYFGPGTRLLVL.